The 9 T cell receptor beta chains presented below share a single source sample, sequenced in a study of molecular identifiers for immune sequencing clone quantification. Using its own MiXCR run on the PCR reads, TCRdb lists one record per CDR3 protein. The sample has more than 70,000 distinct CDR3 sequences, roughly 21% seen once. Source material: naive CD8+ T cells from blood, with Jurkat cell RNA spiked in. Subset meaning: FACS-sorted CD8+CD4-CCR7+CD45RA+ naive T cells. Receptors originate from a human donor in good health. Some libraries in this study had Jurkat cell RNA spiked in.

At least ten counts were recorded for this clonotype. The genes are TRBV27 and TRBJ2-5; 7 bases line up with TRBD2. There are 18 residues in the CDR3. V was clipped by 7 bases and J by 5 bases; unmatched bases: 22. CDR1 and CDR2 from the germline V gene are MNHEY and SMNVEV (reference sequence). The DNA for the CDR3 is TGTGCCAGCACACCCATCGGAGGGCAGGGAGGGAACGGTGAGACCCAGTACTTC. Protein sequence: CASTPIGGQGGNGETQYF.

This clonotype was recorded at least ten times. This sequence joins TRBV20-1 and TRBJ2-7, with a possible D match to TRBD2 (6 bases). Germline CDR1 DFQATT, CDR2 SNEGSKA (reference sequence). Trimming removed 0 bases at V and 2 bases at J, with 11 bases between. The CDR3 has 14 residues. CDR3 residues: CSARDRGAAYEQYF. DNA of the CDR3: TGCAGTGCTAGAGATCGCGGGGCAGCCTACGAGCAGTACTTC.

In this sample, this clonotype turned up a few times. V and J are TRBV7-9 and TRBJ2-2; 7 nucleotides align to TRBD2. V trimming: 8 bases; J trimming: 0 bases; junction bases outside the gene matches: 18. Germline assignment: CDR1 SEHNR and CDR2 FQNEAQ (reference sequence). The CDR3 totals 19 residues. The CDR3: CASYDSGGPTAPNTGELFF. Here the CDR3 DNA reads TGTGCCAGCTACGACTCGGGGGGACCGACAGCTCCGAACACCGGGGAGCTGTTTTTT.

CDR3 in amino acids: CASSLVGGQVLSGNTIYF. DNA for the CDR3: TGTGCCAGCAGCTTAGTAGGGGGACAGGTGCTATCTGGAAACACCATATATTTT. The V gene is TRBV7-2, the J gene TRBJ1-3, with 8 positions matching TRBD1. The CDR3 extends over 18 amino acids. V lost 1 base and J lost 1; bases outside the gene matches: 9. The V gene's germline CDR1 is SGHTA and CDR2 FQGNSA.

This clonotype showed up just a few times. The chain has TRBV6-2 or TRBV6-3 and TRBJ2-3, with 7 bases matching TRBD2. The CDR3 has 14 amino acids. J gave up 2 bases and V 6 bases, and 5 bases lay outside the gene matches. Germline V gene data show CDR1 as MNHEY and CDR2 as SVGEGT. As DNA, the CDR3 is TGTGCCAGCAGAACTAGCGATCTCACAGATACGCAGTATTTT. Protein sequence: CASRTSDLTDTQYF.

This clonotype occurred many times. This rearrangement joins TRBV7-8 to TRBJ2-3; the D is unclear. The CDR3 consists of 13 residues. V was pared by 5 bases and J by 5 bases, with 11 bases between. Germline loops: CDR1 SGHVS, CDR2 FQNEAQ. CDR3 sequence (DNA): TGTGCCAGCAGCCTTCCGGCCGGAGATACGCAGTATTTT. Protein product: CASSLPAGDTQYF.

Many counts were recorded for this clonotype. This chain links TRBV7-2 with TRBJ2-1; the match to TRBD2 covers 13 bases. This CDR3 region has 17 residues. V was pared by 4 bases and J by 5 bases, with 8 bases of the junction left unmatched. Per germline, CDR1 SGHTA and CDR2 FQGNSA. The CDR3 is CASSYAPGTSGDNEQFF. The CDR3 nucleotides are TGTGCCAGCAGCTACGCTCCCGGGACTAGCGGGGACAATGAGCAGTTCTTC.

This clonotype has at least ten counts. This chain joins TRBV4-2 and TRBJ1-1; 7 nucleotides align to TRBD1. Germline loops: CDR1 LGHNA, CDR2 YNFKEQ. The CDR3 is 18 residues long. Trimming at V came to 4 bases and at J to 5 bases, leaving 19 bases not matched to a gene. CDR3 amino acids: CASSPEVSGGGIATEAFF. CDR3 DNA: TGTGCCAGCAGCCCAGAGGTGTCAGGGGGGGGGATAGCGACTGAAGCTTTCTTT.

Only a few counts were recorded for this clonotype. The chain links TRBV24-1 to TRBJ2-1, with 10 bases lining up with TRBD2. There are 15 residues in the CDR3. Germline CDR1 is KGHDR and CDR2 is SFDVKD. The trim removed 6 bases at V and 3 bases at J, leaving 4 bases unmatched. The CDR3 nucleotides read TGTGCCACCAGTTTTGGGACTAGCGTCTACAATGAGCAGTTCTTC. Amino acid sequence: CATSFGTSVYNEQFF.